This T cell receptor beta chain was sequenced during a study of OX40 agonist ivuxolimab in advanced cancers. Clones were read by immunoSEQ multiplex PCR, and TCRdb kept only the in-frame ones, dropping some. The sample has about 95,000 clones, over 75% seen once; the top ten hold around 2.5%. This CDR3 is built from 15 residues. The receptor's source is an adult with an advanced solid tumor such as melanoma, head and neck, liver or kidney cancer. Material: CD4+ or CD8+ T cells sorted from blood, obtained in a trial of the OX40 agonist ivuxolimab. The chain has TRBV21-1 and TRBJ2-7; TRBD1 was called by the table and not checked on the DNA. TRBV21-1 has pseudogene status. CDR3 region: CASRNPRQGRREQYF. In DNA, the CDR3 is TGTGCCAGCAGAAACCCGAGACAGGGGCGCAGAGAGCAGTACTTC.